The 21 T cell receptor beta chains below come from one sample, sequenced in a study of T cell clonality in common variable immunodeficiency. Sequencing was performed with immunoSEQ multiplex PCR; in TCRdb, only in-frame clones are kept and a portion is missing. The data show 35,000 to 50,000 clones, with none appearing a single time. The sample consisted of peripheral blood mononuclear cells. The receptors derive from a person aged 18 to 75 in good health.

This clone was observed many times. The CDR3 end is not reached by the read, which stops 3 residues before it; the germline J gene fills it in. V and J are TRBV20-1 and TRBJ2-1, with TRBD2 matching 10 bases. This CDR3 region has 16 residues. V shed 3 bases, J shed 1 base, and the junction held 6 bases outside the gene matches. Germline assignment: CDR1 DFQATT and CDR2 SNEGSKA (reference sequence). CDR3 DNA (partial): TGCAGTGCTAGTGTTGCGGGACTAGCGTCCTACAATGAG. As protein: CSASVAGLASYNE. The full-length CDR3 reads as CSASVAGLASYNEQFF.

As concerns this clone: The read comes to an end 3 residues before the CDR3 does, leaving the germline J gene to fill in the end. The chain uses TRBV7-9 and TRBJ1-3; D gene uncertain. Trimming shortened V by 7 bases and J by 0 bases, and 10 bases separated the two germline ends. The germline CDR1 and CDR2 sequences are SEHNR and FQNEAQ (reference sequence). This CDR3 has 14 residues. This chain's CDR3 is CASITLPSGNTIYF. CDR3 bases read: TGTGCCAGCATTACACTACCCTCTGGAAACACC.

This clone has ten or more counts. The read ends 3 residues early relative to the CDR3; the germline J gene fills the gap. J is TRBJ2-2 and V is TRBV2; D is possibly TRBD1 (6 bases). CDR1 SNHLY and CDR2 FYNNEI come from the germline V gene. Trimming left V 0 bases short and J 4 bases short, with 9 bases between. There are 15 residues in the CDR3. CDR3 loop: CASSEAAQGTGELFF. Incomplete CDR3 DNA: TGTGCCAGCAGTGAAGCGGCACAGGGCACCGGGGAG.

This clone was seen a few times. The read ends 3 residues early relative to the CDR3; the germline J gene fills the gap. V and J are TRBV6-4 and TRBJ2-7, with 9 bases fitting TRBD2. V shed 2 bases, J shed 5 bases, and the junction held 7 bases outside the gene matches. The CDR3 covers 15 residues. Germline CDR1 reads MRHNA; CDR2 reads SNTAGT. This CDR3 is CASSDAPSGKNEQYF. The sequenced part of the CDR3 DNA is TGTGCCAGCAGTGACGCCCCTAGCGGGAAAAACGAG.

This clone was counted ten times or more. The missing CDR3 end, 3 residues past where the read stops, is filled in from the germline J gene. This chain joins TRBV7-3 and TRBJ2-7; a weak D match, TRBD1 (6 bases). Germline lookup yields CDR1 SGHTA and CDR2 FQGTGA. CDR3 size: 13 residues. Trimming took 5 bases from V and 2 from J, leaving 10 bases between them. The sequenced part of the CDR3 DNA is TGTGCCAGCAGCAAGACAGGAACCTACGAG. Amino acid sequence: CASSKTGTYE. The entire CDR3 sequence reads CASSKTGTYEQYF.

There are many counts of this clone. The DNA read from the CDR3 is TGTGCCAGCAGCGTAGTCTTGTCAGGGGACAATGAG. Protein product: CASSVVLSGDNE. From start to end, the CDR3 is CASSVVLSGDNEQFF. The chain has TRBV9 and TRBJ2-1; perhaps TRBD1 as D (6 bases). From the germline J gene comes the end of the CDR3, since the read stops 3 residues before it. Trimming pared 0 bases from V and 5 bases from J, leaving 12 bases between. Looked up from germline, CDR1 is SGDLS and CDR2 is YYNGEE. There are 15 residues in the CDR3.

This clone was seen ten or more times. The sequence runs out 3 residues before the end of the CDR3; the remainder is reconstructed from the germline J gene. The chain couples TRBV20-1 to TRBJ2-1, with TRBD2 matching 14 bases. The V gene's germline CDR1 is DFQATT and CDR2 SNEGSKA (reference sequence). V dropped 5 bases and J dropped 5; count of bases not matched to a gene: 8. The CDR3 has 16 residues. The CDR3 region is CSAAPGLAGADNEQFF. The part of the CDR3 DNA that was read is TGCAGTGCTGCGCCGGGACTAGCGGGAGCAGACAATGAG.

This clone showed up many times. The CDR3 end falls 3 residues outside the read, so it is completed with the germline J gene. The rearrangement joins TRBV7-2 to TRBJ1-5, with 7 bases fitting TRBD1. The trim removed 3 bases at V and 2 bases at J, leaving 4 bases unmatched. The CDR3 length is 15 residues. Looked up from germline, CDR1 is SGHTA and CDR2 is FQGNSA. The DNA read from the CDR3 is TGTGCCAGCAGCTTCCAGGGGGGCGGCAATCAGCCC. It is translated as CASSFQGGGNQP. The whole CDR3 region reads CASSFQGGGNQPQHF.

Ten or more counts support this clone. The missing CDR3 end, 3 residues past where the read stops, is filled in from the germline J gene. The J gene is TRBJ2-3, the V gene TRBV5-1; tentatively, D is TRBD2 (6 bases). Trimming took off 6 bases at V and 4 bases at J, with 18 bases between the two ends. Germline V gene data show CDR1 as SGHRS and CDR2 as YFSETQ. This CDR3 spans 15 amino acids. The CDR3: CASTPAGPGADTQYF. Partial CDR3 DNA: TGCGCCAGCACCCCAGCGGGCCCCGGCGCAGATACG. The full variable domain, with the rest looked up from reference TRBV5-1 and TRBJ2-3, is KAGVTQTPRYLIKTRGQQVTLSCSPISGHRSVSWYQQTPGQGLQFLFEYFSETQRNKGNFPGRFSGRQFSNSRSEMNVSTLELGDSALYLCASTPAGPGADTQYFGPGTRLTVL.

This clone was found many times. The CDR3 end lies 3 residues beyond the end of the read and is filled in from the germline J gene. This chain joins TRBV6-2 or TRBV6-3 and TRBJ2-7, with 8 bases aligning to TRBD1. The CDR3 sequence is 14 residues long. V shed 4 bases, J shed 6 bases, and the junction held 8 bases outside the gene matches. CDR1 and CDR2 from the germline V gene are MNHEY and SVGEGT. The CDR3: CASSLQGESGEQYF. The covered CDR3 bases are TGTGCCAGCAGTTTACAGGGGGAATCAGGCGAG.

This clone was seen at least ten times. Read coverage stops 3 residues before the CDR3 terminus; the germline J gene supplies the remainder. V and J are TRBV2 and TRBJ1-2, with TRBD1 identical over 8 bases. The V gene end was trimmed by 6 bases and the J gene end by 2 bases; junction bases not matched to a gene: 2. This CDR3 contains 13 residues. Looked up from germline, CDR1 is SNHLY and CDR2 is FYNNEI. The part of the CDR3 DNA that was read is TGTGCCAGCAGGGACAGGGAGAACTATGGC. Amino acids: CASRDRENYG. The full CDR3 is CASRDRENYGYTF.

The sample holds many counts of this clone. The read is 3 residues too short to cover the CDR3 end, so that end is filled in from the germline J gene. The V and J genes are TRBV5-4 and TRBJ1-1; D is perhaps TRBD1 (6 bases). V gave up 1 base and J gave up 5 bases, with 15 bases separating them. This CDR3 is 15 amino acids long. Germline V CDR1 and CDR2: SGHNT, YYREEE (reference sequence). CDR3 protein: CASSLPQGGGTEAFF. CDR3 DNA (partial): TGTGCCAGCAGCTTGCCACAGGGAGGTGGAACTGAA.

At least ten counts were recorded for this clone. The read falls 3 residues short of the CDR3 end, and the missing part is taken from the germline J gene. The rearrangement links TRBV7-8 to TRBJ1-2, with TRBD1 matching over 10 bases. Germline CDR1 is SGHVS and CDR2 is FQNEAQ. The CDR3 totals 15 residues. With 4 bases clipped from V and 7 bases from J, the junction kept 9 bases outside the gene matches. The covered CDR3 bases are TGTGCCAGCAGCTCAGGGGGGACAGGGGTGGGTGGC. This encodes CASSSGGTGVGG. The CDR3 in full is CASSSGGTGVGGYTF.

The table lists this clone with many counts. With the read ending 3 residues before the CDR3 end, the germline J gene is used to fill in that end. The chain links TRBV24-1 to TRBJ2-3, with TRBD2 identical over 14 bases. Unmatched junction bases numbered 5, after V lost 3 bases and J lost 7 bases. Germline CDR1 is KGHDR and CDR2 is SFDVKD. The CDR3 is 16 amino acids. CDR3 loop: CATSDMTSGRVNTQYF. CDR3 DNA (partial): TGTGCCACCAGTGATATGACTAGCGGGAGGGTGAATACG.

This clone has ten or more counts. The read falls 3 residues short of the CDR3 end, and the missing part is taken from the germline J gene. This chain connects TRBV20-1 to TRBJ2-3; TRBD2 might be the D (6 bases). The CDR3 extends over 16 amino acids. Germline V gene sequence: CDR1 DFQATT, CDR2 SNEGSKA (reference sequence). CDR3 loop: CSASPGGISGQETQYF. Incomplete CDR3 DNA: TGCAGTGCTAGTCCTGGGGGGATTAGCGGCCAAGAGACG.

This clone was seen repeatedly, ten times or more. From the germline J gene comes the end of the CDR3, since the read stops 3 residues before it. This chain joins TRBV5-1 and TRBJ2-7, with D unresolved. The CDR3 is made up of 13 amino acids. Germline V CDR1 and CDR2: SGHRS, YFSETQ. V shed 1 base and J shed 0 bases, with 5 bases lying between them. This chain's CDR3 is CASSLTASYEQYF. The DNA read from the CDR3 is TGCGCCAGCAGCTTGACAGCCTCCTACGAG.

As for this clone: The read comes to an end 3 residues before the CDR3 does, leaving the germline J gene to fill in the end. The gene calls are TRBV20-1 and TRBJ2-3, with 9 nucleotides matching TRBD2. The CDR3 length is 16 residues. The germline CDR1 and CDR2 sequences are DFQATT and SNEGSKA (reference sequence). The sequenced CDR3 bases are TGCAGTGCTAGAGCCGGGCTAGCGGGGCCTCAAGAGACG. This gives the protein CSARAGLAGPQET. Given in full, the CDR3 is CSARAGLAGPQETQYF.

This clone was observed many times. Here the CDR3 reads CASSPQRLVGFNEQFF. The part of the CDR3 DNA that was read is TGTGCCAGCTCACCACAGAGACTAGTGGGTTTTAATGAG. The V call is TRBV18, the J call TRBJ2-1; D is perhaps TRBD2 (6 bases). Read data end 3 residues before the CDR3 end; the end is taken from the germline J gene. Germline V gene lookup returns CDR1 KGHSH and CDR2 LQKENI. Trimming pared 1 base from V and 7 bases from J, leaving 17 bases between. This CDR3 has 16 amino acids.

This clone came up many times. Sequencing ends 3 residues short of the CDR3 end; the germline J gene provides the rest. V and J are TRBV20-1 and TRBJ2-3; 12 positions match TRBD2. Losses at the gene ends were 5 bases for V and 6 bases for J; bases not matched to a gene: 6. CDR1 is DFQATT, CDR2 SNEGSKA, per germline (reference sequence). The CDR3 extends over 14 amino acids. The CDR3 bases that were read are TGCAGTGCTGAGACTAGCGGGAGCCTGGATACG. This encodes CSAETSGSLDT. Given in full, the CDR3 is CSAETSGSLDTQYF.

This clone has at least ten counts. The CDR3 goes on 3 residues after the read ends, and that part is filled in from the germline J gene. The chain links TRBV20-1 to TRBJ2-2; 10 bases are a match to TRBD2. The CDR3 has 16 residues. Germline assignment: CDR1 DFQATT and CDR2 SNEGSKA (reference sequence). Losses at the gene ends were 5 bases for V and 0 bases for J; bases not matched to a gene: 6. The DNA read from the CDR3 is TGCAGTGCTGAGATAGCGGGAGGCCCGAACACCGGGGAG. It yields the protein CSAEIAGGPNTGE. The whole CDR3 protein reads CSAEIAGGPNTGELFF.

This clone was picked up many times. The read ends 3 residues before the CDR3 terminus; that terminus is restored from the germline J gene. V is TRBV20-1 and J is TRBJ1-1, with 9 nucleotides matching TRBD1. CDR3 length: 15 residues. Germline trimming cut 5 bases from V and 1 base from J; bases unmatched to any gene: 8. From germline, CDR1 is DFQATT and CDR2 SNEGSKA (reference sequence). CDR3 in amino acids: CSAQRGTGWNTEAFF. CDR3 bases read: TGCAGTGCTCAAAGAGGGACAGGGTGGAACACTGAA.